Presented here are 29 T cell receptor beta chains from one specimen sequenced in a study of human T cells and chemical hapten exposure. Specified time point: patch test 3, about 24 weeks after DPC sensitization. As for treatment: therapeutic diphenylcyclopropenone sensitization with weekly scalp DPC. TCRdb fed the RACE reads into MiXCR, producing one record per CDR3 protein. The sample consists of tens of thousands of distinct CDR3 sequences, around 12% of them appearing once. Sequencing was performed on whole blood, taken in connection with sensitization to the hapten diphenylcyclopropenone (DPC). The receptors shown here come from a young man with alopecia areata. Some clones in this sample may be carry-over from other donors' samples.

In its sample, this clonotype was seen a few times. The genes are TRBV28 and TRBJ2-7; maybe TRBD1 (6 bases). Germline V CDR1 and CDR2: MDHEN, SYDVKM. Trimming took off 5 bases at V and 2 bases at J, with 13 bases between the two ends. The CDR3 is 14 amino acids. DNA for the CDR3: TGTGCCAGCAGTATCTCTGGACAGCCCTACGAGCAGTACTTC. This codes for CASSISGQPYEQYF.

This clonotype was seen ten or more times. The V and J genes are TRBV9 and TRBJ1-2; possibly TRBD1 for D (5 bases). The CDR3 is 16 residues long. Per germline, CDR1 SGDLS and CDR2 YYNGEE. With 5 bases removed from V and 4 bases from J, the gap between germline ends came to 21 bases. CDR3 region: CASSETAGEGVYGYTF. CDR3 DNA: TGTGCCAGCAGTGAAACCGCGGGGGAGGGAGTCTATGGCTACACCTTC.

V usage is TRBV19 and J usage is TRBJ1-2, with D unresolved. This CDR3 spans 15 amino acids. Trimming removed 3 bases from V and 0 bases from J, with 11 bases in between. CDR1 LNHDA and CDR2 SQIVND come from the germline V gene (reference sequence). Here the CDR3 reads CASSIETVANYGYTF. In nucleotides, the CDR3 is TGTGCCAGTAGTATCGAGACGGTAGCTAACTATGGCTACACCTTC.

This clonotype was seen a few times. The gene calls are TRBV29-1 and TRBJ2-5; 8 bases agree with TRBD1. The CDR3 runs to 13 residues. Germline values: CDR1 SQVTM, CDR2 ANQGSEA. Losses at the gene ends were 6 bases for V and 4 bases for J; bases not matched to a gene: 7. The CDR3 spells CSVMDRERETQYF. DNA of the CDR3: TGCAGCGTGATGGACAGGGAACGAGAGACCCAGTACTTC.

The CDR3 region is CASRGQGRSEAFF. CDR3 bases: TGTGCCAGCAGGGGACAGGGACGCTCTGAAGCTTTCTTT. The rearrangement links TRBV27 to TRBJ1-1, with 9 bases matching TRBD1. The CDR3 sequence is 13 residues long. Germline trimming cut 6 bases from V and 6 bases from J; bases unmatched to any gene: 5. The germline gives CDR1 MNHEY, CDR2 SMNVEV (reference sequence).

This clonotype was counted many times. The chain carries TRBV20-1 and TRBJ2-5; D is uncertain. The ends were cut back, 5 bases at V and 1 base at J, with 8 bases in the middle. The CDR3 sequence is 12 residues long. The germline V gene encodes CDR1 DFQATT and CDR2 SNEGSKA (reference sequence). CDR3: CSAGESQETQYF. The CDR3 nucleotides read TGCAGTGCTGGCGAGTCCCAAGAGACCCAGTACTTC.

This clonotype was seen ten or more times. The chain's CDR3 is CASSVGQNTEAFF. CDR3 sequence (DNA): TGCGCCAGCAGCGTGGGACAGAACACTGAAGCTTTCTTT. This chain links TRBV5-1 with TRBJ1-1, with D possibly matching TRBD1 (6 bases). Trimming removed 4 bases at V and 1 base at J, with 8 bases between. The CDR3 totals 13 residues. Germline CDR1 and CDR2: SGHRS and YFSETQ.

Ten or more counts support this clonotype. V gene TRBV19 combines with J gene TRBJ2-7; possible D gene TRBD1, 5 bases. CDR3 size: 18 residues. CDR1 and CDR2 (germline): LNHDA, SQIVND (reference sequence). V was cut by 2 bases and J by 0 bases, with 20 bases left in between. CDR3 sequence: CASSIYGQQAKSSYEQYF. DNA for the CDR3: TGTGCCAGTAGTATATACGGGCAACAGGCAAAGAGCTCCTACGAGCAGTACTTC.

The sample holds many counts of this clonotype. J is TRBJ2-1 and V is TRBV6-4; 14 nucleotides agree with TRBD2. The germline V gene has CDR1 MRHNA and CDR2 SNTAGT. V shed 4 bases, J shed 7 bases, and the junction held 3 bases outside the gene matches. CDR3 length equals 15 residues. The CDR3 nucleotides are TGTGCCAGCAGTGCGAGACTAGCGGGGGGGAATGAGCAGTTCTTC. Translated: CASSARLAGGNEQFF.

The gene calls are TRBV4-2 and TRBJ2-7; D tentatively reads TRBD1 or TRBD2 (7 bases each). The CDR3 is 15 amino acids. The germline gives CDR1 LGHNA, CDR2 YNFKEQ. The V end lost 6 bases, the J end lost 3 bases, and 18 bases lay between the germline ends. CDR3 nucleotides: TGTGCCAGCAGTCAGGGAGGGGCAGGGGGCTACGAGCAGTACTTC. Amino acids: CASSQGGAGGYEQYF.

This clonotype has a count of ten or more. The chain couples TRBV6-5 to TRBJ1-3; D is possibly TRBD1 (6 bases). Trimming stripped 0 bases from V and 2 bases from J, with 11 bases between. This CDR3 region has 16 residues. CDR1 is MNHEY, CDR2 SVGAGI, per germline. The CDR3 spells CASSYSEAGAGNTIYF. The CDR3 region has the DNA TGTGCCAGCAGTTACTCTGAGGCAGGGGCTGGAAACACCATATATTTT.

This clonotype was observed a few times. The chain employs TRBV6-1 and TRBJ1-2, with D perhaps matching TRBD1 (5 bases). The length of the CDR3 is 13 residues. CDR1 is MNHNS and CDR2 is SASEGT in the germline V gene. Deletions cut 6 bases from V and 4 bases from J, with 12 bases between. The CDR3 DNA reads TGTGCCAGCAGCCGGGACGGGAGCTATGGCTACACCTTC. It codes for CASSRDGSYGYTF.

This clonotype has more than one count but fewer than ten. V and J are TRBV6-5 and TRBJ2-1; TRBD1 might be the D (5 bases). Trimming cost V 6 bases and J 0 bases, with 12 bases left between them. The CDR3 totals 15 residues. CDR1 and CDR2 from the germline V gene are MNHEY and SVGAGI. The CDR3 sequence is CASSQDRSSYNEQFF. The CDR3 nucleotides read TGTGCCAGCAGCCAAGACAGAAGCTCCTACAATGAGCAGTTCTTC.

V usage is TRBV27 and J usage is TRBJ1-2; 8 bases line up with TRBD1. The CDR3 is 15 amino acids. Germline values: CDR1 MNHEY, CDR2 SMNVEV (reference sequence). V was clipped by 10 bases and J by 2 bases; unmatched bases: 12. CDR3 residues: CATHGQGRKNYGYTF. Written as DNA, the CDR3 is TGTGCCACGCACGGACAGGGCCGCAAAAACTATGGCTACACCTTC.

This clonotype was counted many times. J is TRBJ1-2 and V is TRBV28; TRBD1 aligns across 9 bases. V lost 8 bases to trimming and J lost 4 bases; unmatched junction nucleotides: 8. The CDR3 covers 14 residues. Per the germline V gene, CDR1 is MDHEN and CDR2 is SYDVKM. DNA of the CDR3: TGTGCCAGCCTTGACAGGGGGAGAACCTATGGCTACACCTTC. Amino acid sequence: CASLDRGRTYGYTF.

On this clonotype: A much more abundant neighbour one base away suggests this may be a read error. The V gene is TRBV27, the J gene TRBJ1-5; maybe TRBD1 (5 bases). Germline V gene lookup returns CDR1 MNHEY and CDR2 SMNVEV (reference sequence). The CDR3 is 16 residues long. CDR3 region: CASSPLAGVGNQPRHF. CDR3 DNA: TGTGCCAGCAGCCCCTTGGCGGGGGTGGGCAATCAGCCCCGGCATTTT.

This clonotype appeared many times. The chain uses TRBV29-1 and TRBJ2-1; 7 positions match TRBD2. Germline V lookup: CDR1 SQVTM, CDR2 ANQGSEA. The CDR3 consists of 14 residues. V lost 4 bases and J lost 2; bases outside the gene matches: 5. The CDR3 DNA is TGCAGCGTTGGGGCTAGCGGTCCCTACAATGAGCAGTTCTTC. Translating it yields CSVGASGPYNEQFF.

The chain combines TRBV7-3 with TRBJ2-3, with D uncertain. The CDR3 spans 16 residues. V lost 5 bases and J 0 bases, leaving 15 bases between the germline ends. Germline V gene sequence: CDR1 SGHTA, CDR2 FQGTGA. CDR3: CASSLDRSPSTDTQYF. CDR3 nucleotides: TGTGCCAGCAGCCTGGATCGGTCTCCTAGCACAGATACGCAGTATTTT. Together with reference TRBV7-3 and TRBJ2-3, the CDR3 gives the full variable domain: GAGVSQTPSNKVTEKGKYVELRCDPISGHTALYWYRQSLGQGPEFLIYFQGTGAADDSGLPNDRFFAVRPEGSVSTLKIQRTERGDSAVYLCASSLDRSPSTDTQYFGPGTRLTVL.

The V and J genes are TRBV6-6 and TRBJ2-1; D call uncertain. V lost 7 bases and J lost 0, with 25 bases in between. Germline lookup yields CDR1 MNHNY and CDR2 SVGAGI (reference sequence). The CDR3 has 19 residues. CDR3 amino acids: CASTYRPGEKEHSYNEQFF. CDR3 nucleotides: TGTGCCAGCACATACCGGCCAGGAGAAAAGGAGCACTCCTACAATGAGCAGTTCTTC.

This clonotype has just a few counts. The chain is built from TRBV4-3 and TRBJ2-1; the match to TRBD2 covers 7 bases. CDR1 is LGHNA and CDR2 is YSLEER in the germline V gene. J gave up 5 bases and V 1 base, and 8 bases lay outside the gene matches. The CDR3 extends over 16 amino acids. The CDR3 DNA follows: TGCGCCAGCAGCCAAGGGCAATCTAGCGGCGACAATGAGCAGTTCTTC. This sequence encodes CASSQGQSSGDNEQFF.

The V and J genes are TRBV18 and TRBJ2-3; D not certain. There are 16 residues in the CDR3. The germline V and J ends were trimmed by 3 bases and 4 bases, with 17 bases remaining between them. Germline-derived CDR1 and CDR2 are KGHSH and LQKENI. CDR3 DNA sequence: TGTGCCAGCTCACCCGTGGCCGTTTCCACCCCAGATACGCAGTATTTT. Translation gives CASSPVAVSTPDTQYF.

This clonotype occurred many times. The chain joins TRBV12-3 or TRBV12-4 to TRBJ1-1, with D uncertain. CDR3 size: 17 residues. V lost 2 bases and J lost 0, with 16 bases in between. The CDR3 here is CASSLNLFKPMNTEAFF. The CDR3 DNA reads TGTGCCAGCAGTTTAAACCTCTTTAAACCAATGAACACTGAAGCTTTCTTT.

In DNA, the CDR3 is TGTGCCAGCAGCCAAGATCCGGACAGTAGCACAGATACGCAGTATTTT. It codes for CASSQDPDSSTDTQYF. The gene calls are TRBV4-2 and TRBJ2-3; perhaps TRBD1 as D (6 bases). V was shortened by 0 bases and J by 0 bases, with 10 bases between the two germline ends. The germline V gene has CDR1 LGHNA and CDR2 YNFKEQ. This CDR3 spans 16 amino acids.

The table lists this clonotype with many counts. The CDR3 DNA is TGTGCCAGCAGTTACGGGGGCGTGAACACTGAAGCTTTCTTT. Protein product: CASSYGGVNTEAFF. The genes are TRBV6-5 and TRBJ1-1, with a tentative D call TRBD1 (6 bases). The CDR3 covers 14 residues. Germline loops: CDR1 MNHEY, CDR2 SVGAGI. V lost 2 bases, J lost 0 bases, and 7 bases lay in between.

This chain connects TRBV10-2 to TRBJ2-2; maybe TRBD1 (5 bases). The ends were cut back, 2 bases at V and 3 bases at J, with 19 bases in the middle. The CDR3 extends over 18 amino acids. The germline gives CDR1 WSHSY, CDR2 SAAADI. The DNA for the CDR3 is TGCGCCAGCAGTGAGCCTCCCTTCAGGGCGGCGGACACCGGGGAGCTGTTTTTT. The encoded protein is CASSEPPFRAADTGELFF.

In this sample, this clonotype turned up a few times. The V call is TRBV9, the J call TRBJ2-7, with TRBD1 matching 9 bases. J was trimmed by 1 base and V by 3 bases; bases with no gene match: 2. Germline V gene sequence: CDR1 SGDLS, CDR2 YYNGEE. The CDR3 length is 14 residues. CDR3 sequence: CASSEGTGSYEQYF. CDR3 sequence (DNA): TGTGCCAGCAGCGAAGGGACAGGGTCCTACGAGCAGTACTTC.

The V call is TRBV7-9, the J call TRBJ1-1, with D possibly TRBD1 on 5 matching bases. CDR1 is SEHNR and CDR2 is FQNEAQ in the germline V gene (reference sequence). CDR3 size: 13 residues. V gave up 3 bases and J gave up 8 bases, with 13 bases separating them. CDR3 coding DNA: TGTGCCAGCAGCTTGGCCCAAAGACAGGAAGCTTTCTTT. This translates into CASSLAQRQEAFF.

This clonotype was recorded many times. The rearrangement links TRBV5-8 to TRBJ2-7; tentative D call: TRBD1 (6 bases). This CDR3 spans 16 amino acids. Trimming removed 0 bases from V and 0 bases from J, with 13 bases in between. Looked up from germline, CDR1 is SGHTS and CDR2 is YDEGEE. The CDR3 here is CASSLGDRQPSYEQYF. The CDR3 DNA follows: TGTGCCAGCAGCTTGGGTGACAGGCAACCCTCCTACGAGCAGTACTTC. Complete variable domain (other parts from reference TRBV5-8 and TRBJ2-7): EAGVTQSPTHLIKTRGQQATLRCSPISGHTSVYWYQQALGLGLQFLLWYDEGEERNRGNFPPRFSGRQFPNYSSELNVNALELEDSALYLCASSLGDRQPSYEQYFGPGTRLTVT.

The gene calls are TRBV5-4 and TRBJ1-5; D unresolved. V was pared by 3 bases and J by 0 bases, with 7 bases between. The CDR3 has 14 amino acids. Germline V gene sequence: CDR1 SGHNT, CDR2 YYREEE (reference sequence). The CDR3 DNA sequence: TGTGCCAGCAGCTCCGGCGGTAGCAATCAGCCCCAGCATTTT. Its translation is CASSSGGSNQPQHF.